The present entry profiles one T cell receptor (beta chain) with its context. Its target antigen remains unknown. No much larger clonotype is one base removed from it; base qualities were not supplied. TCRbeta CDR3 regions were amplified from genomic DNA using the immunoSEQ Assay, a bias-controlled multiplex PCR. The published analysis was carried out like this. The number of nucleated cells in each sample was estimated by amplification of reference gene primers within the assay. Sequence reads were collapsed and filtered to measure the absolute abundance of every unique TCRbeta CDR3 rearrangement. For each sample, productive Simpson clonality was calculated as the square root of Simpson's diversity index over productive rearrangements. TCRdb took this table from immuneACCESS and kept in-frame rearrangements with V and J called. Such tables lack part of the clones; where checked against another copy, unresolved V genes explain under half of the gap, and the rest is unexplained. V, J and clone size reflect that table, while D and trimming were determined from the DNA. The table for this sample lists about 320,000 clones; around 85% of them were counted only once. The ten largest clones represent about 2% of the sample.

Participants in the prospective study were aged about 18 to 95 years, lived in 24 United States geographic areas, and enrolled through a virtual design. Cohort assignment in the prospective study relied on participant-reported clinical history from a screening survey and a study questionnaire. Exposed participants had been in contact, within 2 weeks of entering the study, with a person who had a PCR-confirmed or clinician-diagnosed case of COVID-19. Each participant in the prospective study had whole blood, serum and a nasopharyngeal or oropharyngeal swab collected by mobile phlebotomists. Participants in the prospective study had the option to provide additional blood draws and questionnaires over a roughly 2-month period. Before DNA extraction, blood samples from the prospective study were shipped at room temperature or frozen. The data originate from a study of blood T cell repertoires in COVID-19 (dated by TCRdb to the early 2020s). Background on the whole study: Samples covering the acute and convalescent phases of COVID-19 were provided by collaborators in the United States, Italy and Spain. A freely available public database, intended as a resource for researchers studying the immune response to SARS-CoV-2, is where the repertoires were released. The material from the prospective study consisted of cDNA or gDNA derived from T cells, B-cell-depleted T cells, or PBMCs. HLA class I and class II types, where available, came from metadata supplied by the sample provider rather than from assay-based typing. The dataset comprised deeply sampled blood TCRbeta repertoires from subjects exposed to, actively infected with, or recovered from COVID-19. The sample metadata nearly always contained a de-identified subject ID, COVID-19 status, age in years and sex. The samples were drawn from two sources: the first 160 participants of the ongoing ImmuneRACE study, and 950 to 1,500 subjects contributed by 6 global collaborators. The investigation overall reported the following: How much clinical and demographic metadata was included differed by source and by participant, and the metadata was provided uncurated.

The clonotype comes from a woman aged 30 to 39 who had been exposed to COVID-19. Sequenced: PBMCs or T cells enriched from blood (not recorded which).

The DNA sequence is as follows: TGTGCCAGCAGTGGGAGGACTAGCGGGGGGAAAAACATTCAGTACTTC. Translated, this is CASSGRTSGGKNIQYF. The receptor chain draws on TRBV6-1 and TRBJ2-4; the junction holds 14 bases that match TRBD2. Via the germline V gene, CDR1 is MNHNS and CDR2 SASEGT. From the cysteine up to the phenylalanine, the CDR3 has a length of 16 residues. Of the read, only the CDR3 DNA is kept; its 48 bases are in frame from base 1. V trim: 4 bases; J trim: 4 bases; unmatched bases: 3.